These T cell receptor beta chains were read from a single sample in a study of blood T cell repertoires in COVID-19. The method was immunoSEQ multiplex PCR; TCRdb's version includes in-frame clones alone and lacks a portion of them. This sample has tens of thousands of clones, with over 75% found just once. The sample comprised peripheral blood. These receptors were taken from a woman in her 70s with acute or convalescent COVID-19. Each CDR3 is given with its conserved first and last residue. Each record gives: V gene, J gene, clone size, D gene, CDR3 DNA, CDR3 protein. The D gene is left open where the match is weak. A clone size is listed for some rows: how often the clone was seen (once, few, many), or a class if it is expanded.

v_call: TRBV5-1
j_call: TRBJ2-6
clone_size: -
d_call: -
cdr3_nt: TGCGCCAGCAGCTTGGGCGAATCCTCTGGGGCCAACGTCCTGACTTTC
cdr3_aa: CASSLGESSGANVLTF

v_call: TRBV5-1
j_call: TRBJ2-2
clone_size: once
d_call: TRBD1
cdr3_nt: TGCGCCAGCAGCTTTGGACAGGGGGCCGGCGGGGAGCTGTTTTTT
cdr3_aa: CASSFGQGAGGELFF

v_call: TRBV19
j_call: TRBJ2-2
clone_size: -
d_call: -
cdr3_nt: TGTGCCAGTAAAGGAGACACCGGGGAGCTGTTTTTT
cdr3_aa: CASKGDTGELFF

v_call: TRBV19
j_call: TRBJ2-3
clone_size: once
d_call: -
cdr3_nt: TGTGCCAGTGCTGAGGGGGGGGCAGATACGCAGTATTTT
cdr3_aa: CASAEGGADTQYF

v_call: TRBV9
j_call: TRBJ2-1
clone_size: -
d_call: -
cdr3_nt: TGTGCCAGCAGCGTAGCCCGAGGCCCCTCGGGTGAGCAGTTCTTC
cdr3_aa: CASSVARGPSGEQFF

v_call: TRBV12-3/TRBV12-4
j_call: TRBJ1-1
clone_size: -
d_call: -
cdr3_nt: TGTGCCAGCAGGCCCGGATGGCGGCTTCGAGCTTTCTTT
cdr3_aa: CASRPGWRLRAFF

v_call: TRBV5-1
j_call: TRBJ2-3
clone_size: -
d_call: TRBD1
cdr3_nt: TGCGCCAGCAGCAGGCAGGGACAGGGGGGAGATACGCAGTATTTT
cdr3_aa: CASSRQGQGGDTQYF

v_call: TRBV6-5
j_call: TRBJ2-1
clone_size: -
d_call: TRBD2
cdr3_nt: TGTGCCAGCAGTTACAGGGGACTAGCGGGAGCCCGGCAGTTCTTC
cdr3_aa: CASSYRGLAGARQFF

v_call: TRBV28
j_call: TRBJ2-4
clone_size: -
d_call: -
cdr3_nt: TGTGCCAGCAGTTCTGAGACGGGAATTCAGTACTTC
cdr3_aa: CASSSETGIQYF

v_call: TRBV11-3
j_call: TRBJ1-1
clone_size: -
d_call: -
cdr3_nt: TGTGCCAGCAGCTTAGAGCAGGGGAGTAAAACTGAAGCTTTCTTT
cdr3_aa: CASSLEQGSKTEAFF

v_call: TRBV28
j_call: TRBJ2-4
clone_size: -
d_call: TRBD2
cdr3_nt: TGTGCCAGCAGTTTAACGGGGGGGCGGAAAAACATTCAGTACTTC
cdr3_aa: CASSLTGGRKNIQYF

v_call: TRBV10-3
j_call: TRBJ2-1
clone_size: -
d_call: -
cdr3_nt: TGTGCCATCAGCGAAGAATGGGTGGAGTACAATGAGCAGTTCTTC
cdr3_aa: CAISEEWVEYNEQFF

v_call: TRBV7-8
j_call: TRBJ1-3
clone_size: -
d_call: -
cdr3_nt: TGTGCCAGCAGCTTAGCGGCGGCGGCTAGCAACACCATATATTTT
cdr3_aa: CASSLAAAASNTIYF

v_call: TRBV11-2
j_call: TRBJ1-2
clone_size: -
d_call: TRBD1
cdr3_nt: TGTGCCAGCAGCTTATGGACAGGGGGCTACTATGGCTACACCTTC
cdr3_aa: CASSLWTGGYYGYTF

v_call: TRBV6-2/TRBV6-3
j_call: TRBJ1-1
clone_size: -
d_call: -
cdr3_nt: TGTGCCAGCAGTTACCACAGGGCAAACACTGAAGCTTTCTTT
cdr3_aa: CASSYHRANTEAFF

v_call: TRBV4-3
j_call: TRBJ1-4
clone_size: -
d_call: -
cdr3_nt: TGCGCCAGCAGCCAAGGTGGGGGAGGCTTTGAAAAACTGTTTTTT
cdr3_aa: CASSQGGGGFEKLFF

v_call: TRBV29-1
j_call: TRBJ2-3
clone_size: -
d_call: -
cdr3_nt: TGCAGCGTTGATAGGGGTGATACGCAGTATTTT
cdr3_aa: CSVDRGDTQYF

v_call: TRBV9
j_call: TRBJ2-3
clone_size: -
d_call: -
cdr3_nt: TGTGCCAGCAGCGTAGCGGGAGCCAGCACAGATACGCAGTATTTT
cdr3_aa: CASSVAGASTDTQYF

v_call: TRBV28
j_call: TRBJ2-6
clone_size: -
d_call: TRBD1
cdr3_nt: TGTGCCAGCAGGACCGGACAGGCTGGGGCCAACGTCCTGACTTTC
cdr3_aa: CASRTGQAGANVLTF

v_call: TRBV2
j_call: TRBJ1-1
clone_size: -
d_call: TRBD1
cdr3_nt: TGTGCCAGCAGAGCCACAGGGGTTTCTGAAGCTTTCTTT
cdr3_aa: CASRATGVSEAFF

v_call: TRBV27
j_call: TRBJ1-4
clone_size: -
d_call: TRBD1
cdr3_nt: TGTGCCAGCAGTACGAGACGACAGTCCAGGGGGGAAAAACTGTTTTTT
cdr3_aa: CASSTRRQSRGEKLFF

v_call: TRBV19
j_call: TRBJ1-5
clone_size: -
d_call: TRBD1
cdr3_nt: TGTGCCAGTAGTCTGGGGACAGGGGCAAATCAGCCCCAGCATTTT
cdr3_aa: CASSLGTGANQPQHF

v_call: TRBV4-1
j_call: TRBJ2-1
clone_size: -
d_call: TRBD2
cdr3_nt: TGCGCCAGCAGCCAAGCTCGCCGTTATGGCGGGAGTGTGATAGATGAGCAGTTCTTC
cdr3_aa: CASSQARRYGGSVIDEQFF

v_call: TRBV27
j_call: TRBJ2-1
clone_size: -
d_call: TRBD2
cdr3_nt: TGTGCCAGCACTGTAATAGCGGGGGGCCTGGACCTCAATGAGCAGTTCTTC
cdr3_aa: CASTVIAGGLDLNEQFF

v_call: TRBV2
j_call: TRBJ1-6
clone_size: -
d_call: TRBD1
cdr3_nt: TGTGCCAGCAGTGACCGGGACAGGGTGGGATCACCCCTCCACTTT
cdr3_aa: CASSDRDRVGSPLHF

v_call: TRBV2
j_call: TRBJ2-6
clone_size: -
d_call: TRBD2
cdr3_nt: TGTGCCAGCAAACAGACTAGCGGGGGGCTCCGAATCTCTGGGGCCAACGTCCTGACTTTC
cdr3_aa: CASKQTSGGLRISGANVLTF

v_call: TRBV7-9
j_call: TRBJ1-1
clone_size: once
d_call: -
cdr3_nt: TGTGCCAGCAGCTTCAGGCCGTCGACGATGAACACTGAAGCTTTCTTT
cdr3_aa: CASSFRPSTMNTEAFF

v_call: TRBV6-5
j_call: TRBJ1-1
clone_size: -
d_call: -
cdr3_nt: TGTGCCAGCAGACTGAGGAGGTCCGATGCTGAAGCTTTCTTT
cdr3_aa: CASRLRRSDAEAFF

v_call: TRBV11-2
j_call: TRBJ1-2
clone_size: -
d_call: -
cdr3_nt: TGTGCCAGCAGCGAGACCGCCTTCGACAGCTACACCTTC
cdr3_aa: CASSETAFDSYTF

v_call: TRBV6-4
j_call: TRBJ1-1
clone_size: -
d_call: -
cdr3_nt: TGTGCCAGCAGCCAGGGTCGAGGGAACACTGAAGCTTTCTTT
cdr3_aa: CASSQGRGNTEAFF

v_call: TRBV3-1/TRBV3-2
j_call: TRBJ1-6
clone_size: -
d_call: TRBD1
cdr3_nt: TGTGCCAGCAGCCAAGTTGGGACAGGTGATTCACCCCTCCACTTT
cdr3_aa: CASSQVGTGDSPLHF

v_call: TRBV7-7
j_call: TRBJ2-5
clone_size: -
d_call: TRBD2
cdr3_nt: TGTGCCAGCAGCTCCGCCCTAGCGGGGGGGGAGACCCAGTACTTC
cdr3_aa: CASSSALAGGETQYF

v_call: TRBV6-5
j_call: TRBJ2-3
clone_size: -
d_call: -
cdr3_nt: TGTGCCAGTCGGGGGTTAAGCACAGATACGCAGTATTTT
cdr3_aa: CASRGLSTDTQYF

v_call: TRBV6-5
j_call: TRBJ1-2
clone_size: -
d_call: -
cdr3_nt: TGTGCCAGCAGTTACTCGAGAAGTTCAGGATACTATGGCTACACCTTC
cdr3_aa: CASSYSRSSGYYGYTF

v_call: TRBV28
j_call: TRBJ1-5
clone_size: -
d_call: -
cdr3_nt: TGTGCCAGCAGTCCCTCTCACGGGGGGGGCAATCAGCCCCAGCATTTT
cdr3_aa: CASSPSHGGGNQPQHF

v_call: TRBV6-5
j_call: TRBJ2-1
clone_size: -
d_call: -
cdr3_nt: TGTGCCAGCAGTTACTTCTTACCCGGCTACAATGAGCAGTTCTTC
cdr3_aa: CASSYFLPGYNEQFF

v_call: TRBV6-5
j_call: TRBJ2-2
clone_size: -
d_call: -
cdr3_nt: TGTGCCAGCAGTTATAGACAGACGAACACCGGGGAGCTGTTTTTT
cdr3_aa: CASSYRQTNTGELFF

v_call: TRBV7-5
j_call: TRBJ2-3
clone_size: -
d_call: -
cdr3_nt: TGTGCCAGAAGCTCCCCAGCGGGGAAGGGGACAGATACGCAGTATTTT
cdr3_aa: CARSSPAGKGTDTQYF

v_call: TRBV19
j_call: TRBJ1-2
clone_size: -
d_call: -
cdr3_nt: TGTGCCAGTAATAACAGGTCTATCTATGGCTACACCTTC
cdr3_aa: CASNNRSIYGYTF

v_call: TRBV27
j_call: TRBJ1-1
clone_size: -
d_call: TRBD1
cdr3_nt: TGTGCCAGCAGTCTACTTTCCGGGACAGGGATGTCGGAAGCTTTCTTT
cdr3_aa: CASSLLSGTGMSEAFF

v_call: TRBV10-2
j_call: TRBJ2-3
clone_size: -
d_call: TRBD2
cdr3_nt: TGCGCCACCAAACTAGCGGAAAACACAGATACGCAGTATTTT
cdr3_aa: CATKLAENTDTQYF

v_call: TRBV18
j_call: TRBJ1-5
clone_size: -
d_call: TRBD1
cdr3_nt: TGTGCCAGCTCATCGGACAGGGGGGAGCCCCAGCATTTT
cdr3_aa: CASSSDRGEPQHF

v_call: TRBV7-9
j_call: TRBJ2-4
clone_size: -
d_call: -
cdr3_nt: TGTGCCAGCAGCCCCCATTCCGGTGCCTACAAAAACATTCAGTACTTC
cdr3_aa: CASSPHSGAYKNIQYF

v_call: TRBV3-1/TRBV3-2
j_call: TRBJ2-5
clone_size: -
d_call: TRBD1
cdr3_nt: TGTGCCAGCAGCCAACACGGGACAGGTAGACAAGAGACCCAGTACTTC
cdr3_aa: CASSQHGTGRQETQYF

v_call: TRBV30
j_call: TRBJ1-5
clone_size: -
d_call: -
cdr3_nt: TGTGCCTGGAGCAAGGCAGGGAATCAGCCCCAGCATTTT
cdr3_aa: CAWSKAGNQPQHF

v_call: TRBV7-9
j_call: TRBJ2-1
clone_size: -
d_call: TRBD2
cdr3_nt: TGTGCCAGCAGCTCAGCGGCGGGAGGGCCTGTACTTGAGCAGTTCTTC
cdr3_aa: CASSSAAGGPVLEQFF

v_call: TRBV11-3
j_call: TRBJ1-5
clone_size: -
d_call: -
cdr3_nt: TGTGCCAGCAGCGATGTAGATCGCGGGGCAGGCTGGAATCAGCCCCAGCATTTT
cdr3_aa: CASSDVDRGAGWNQPQHF

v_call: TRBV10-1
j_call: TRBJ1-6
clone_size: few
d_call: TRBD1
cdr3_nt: TGCGCCAGCAGCAGACAGGGTCCTCTGGAACCCCTCCACTTT
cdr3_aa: CASSRQGPLEPLHF

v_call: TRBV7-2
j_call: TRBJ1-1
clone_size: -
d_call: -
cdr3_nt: TGTGCCAGCAGCGCAGATTCGGGAGGGACCACTGAAGCTTTCTTT
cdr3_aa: CASSADSGGTTEAFF

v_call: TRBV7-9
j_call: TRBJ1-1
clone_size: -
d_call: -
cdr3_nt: TGTGCCAGCAGCTTACTGGGGGCGAGCACTGAAGCTTTCTTT
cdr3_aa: CASSLLGASTEAFF

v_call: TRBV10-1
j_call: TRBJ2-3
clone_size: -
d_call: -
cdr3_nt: TGCGCCAGCAGCCCAGGCTCCACTAGCACAGATACGCAGTATTTT
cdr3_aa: CASSPGSTSTDTQYF

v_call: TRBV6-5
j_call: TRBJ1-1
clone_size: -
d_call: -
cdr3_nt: TGTGCCAGCAGTTACTCTGCCGGTTCGAACACTGAAGCTTTCTTT
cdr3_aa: CASSYSAGSNTEAFF

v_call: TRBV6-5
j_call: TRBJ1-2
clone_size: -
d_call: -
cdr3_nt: TGTGCCAGCACGACCCGGACCAGGGCGTACTATGGCTACACCTTC
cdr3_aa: CASTTRTRAYYGYTF

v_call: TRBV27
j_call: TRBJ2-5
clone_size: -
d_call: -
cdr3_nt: TGTGCCAGCAGTTTAAGAGAGCGAGGGGAGACCCAGTACTTC
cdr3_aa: CASSLRERGETQYF

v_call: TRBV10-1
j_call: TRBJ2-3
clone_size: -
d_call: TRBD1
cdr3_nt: TGCGCCAGCAGACCGGGACAGGGGTGGACAGATACGCAGTATTTT
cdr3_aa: CASRPGQGWTDTQYF

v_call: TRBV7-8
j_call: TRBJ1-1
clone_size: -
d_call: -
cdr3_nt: TGTGCCAGCAGCTTAGCGCTAGGAAAGTTTGTTGCGGGCCAAGGGTCGGCCACTGAAGCTTTCTTT
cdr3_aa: CASSLALGKFVAGQGSATEAFF

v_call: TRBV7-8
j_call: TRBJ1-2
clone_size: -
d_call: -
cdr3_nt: TGTGCCAGCAGCCCGACTTGGGAGAACTATGGCTACACCTTC
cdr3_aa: CASSPTWENYGYTF

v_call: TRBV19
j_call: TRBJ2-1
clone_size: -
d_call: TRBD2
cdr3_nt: TGTGGGACTAGCGGGAGTCAGGTGGTTCGAAGGAGGGAGCAGTTCTTC
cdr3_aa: CGTSGSQVVRRREQFF